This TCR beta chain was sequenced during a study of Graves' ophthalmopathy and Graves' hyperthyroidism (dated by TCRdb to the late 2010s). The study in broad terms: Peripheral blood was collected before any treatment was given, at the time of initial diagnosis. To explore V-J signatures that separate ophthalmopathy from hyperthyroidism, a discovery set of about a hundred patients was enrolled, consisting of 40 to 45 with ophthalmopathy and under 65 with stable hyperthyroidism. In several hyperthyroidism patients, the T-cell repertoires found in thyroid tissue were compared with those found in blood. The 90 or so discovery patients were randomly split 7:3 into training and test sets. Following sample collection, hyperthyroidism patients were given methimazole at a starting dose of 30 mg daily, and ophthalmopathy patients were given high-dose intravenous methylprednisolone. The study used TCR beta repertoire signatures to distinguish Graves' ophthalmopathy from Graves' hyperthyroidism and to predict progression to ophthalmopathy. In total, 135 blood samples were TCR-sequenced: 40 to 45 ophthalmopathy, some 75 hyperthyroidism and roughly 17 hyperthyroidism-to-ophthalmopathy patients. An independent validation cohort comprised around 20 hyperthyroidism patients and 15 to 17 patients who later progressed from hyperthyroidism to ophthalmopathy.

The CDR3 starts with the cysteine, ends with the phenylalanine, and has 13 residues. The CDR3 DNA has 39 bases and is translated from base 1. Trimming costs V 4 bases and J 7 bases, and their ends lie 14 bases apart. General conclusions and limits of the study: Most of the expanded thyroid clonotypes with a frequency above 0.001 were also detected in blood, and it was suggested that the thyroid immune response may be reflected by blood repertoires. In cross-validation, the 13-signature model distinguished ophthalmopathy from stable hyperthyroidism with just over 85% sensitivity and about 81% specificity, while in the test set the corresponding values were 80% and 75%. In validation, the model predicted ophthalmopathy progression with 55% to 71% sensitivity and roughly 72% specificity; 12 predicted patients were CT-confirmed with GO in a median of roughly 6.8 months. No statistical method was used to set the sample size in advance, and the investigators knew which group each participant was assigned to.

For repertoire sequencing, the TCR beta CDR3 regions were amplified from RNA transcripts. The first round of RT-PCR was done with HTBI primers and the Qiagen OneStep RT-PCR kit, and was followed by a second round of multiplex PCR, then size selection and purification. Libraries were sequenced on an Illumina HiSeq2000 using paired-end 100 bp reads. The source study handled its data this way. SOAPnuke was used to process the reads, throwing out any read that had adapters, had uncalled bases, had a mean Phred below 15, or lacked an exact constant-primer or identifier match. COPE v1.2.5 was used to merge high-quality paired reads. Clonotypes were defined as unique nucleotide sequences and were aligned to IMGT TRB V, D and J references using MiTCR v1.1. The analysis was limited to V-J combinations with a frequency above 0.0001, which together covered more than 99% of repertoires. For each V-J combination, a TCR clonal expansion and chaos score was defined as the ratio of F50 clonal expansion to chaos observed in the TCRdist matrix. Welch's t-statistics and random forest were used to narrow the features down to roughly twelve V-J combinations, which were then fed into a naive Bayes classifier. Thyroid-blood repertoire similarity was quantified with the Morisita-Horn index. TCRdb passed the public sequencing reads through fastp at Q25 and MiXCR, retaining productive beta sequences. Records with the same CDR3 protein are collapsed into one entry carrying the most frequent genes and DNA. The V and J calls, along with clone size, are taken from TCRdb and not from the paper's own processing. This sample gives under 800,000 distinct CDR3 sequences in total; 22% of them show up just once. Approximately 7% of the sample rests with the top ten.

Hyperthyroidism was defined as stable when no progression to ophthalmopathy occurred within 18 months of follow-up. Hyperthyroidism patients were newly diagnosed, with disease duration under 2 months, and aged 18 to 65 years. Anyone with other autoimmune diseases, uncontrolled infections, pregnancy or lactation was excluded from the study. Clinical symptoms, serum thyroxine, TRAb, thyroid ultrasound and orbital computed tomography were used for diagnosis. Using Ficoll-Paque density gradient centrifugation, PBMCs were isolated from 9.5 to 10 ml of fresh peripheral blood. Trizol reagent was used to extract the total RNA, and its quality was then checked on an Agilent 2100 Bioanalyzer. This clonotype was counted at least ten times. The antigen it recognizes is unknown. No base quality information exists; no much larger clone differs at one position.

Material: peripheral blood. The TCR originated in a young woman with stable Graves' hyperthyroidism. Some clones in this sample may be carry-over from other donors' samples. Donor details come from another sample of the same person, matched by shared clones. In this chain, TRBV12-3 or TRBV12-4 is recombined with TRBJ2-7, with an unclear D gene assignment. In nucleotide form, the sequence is TGTGCCAGCAGTTCAATCTCAGCAAGAGAGCAGTACTTC. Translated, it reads CASSSISAREQYF.